One and the same sample provided the 24 T cell receptor beta chains below, sequenced in a study of immune evolution from preneoplasia to lung adenocarcinoma. Data came from immunoSEQ multiplex PCR; TCRdb stores just in-frame clones and leaves some out. The top ten clones hold about 4.7% of a sample with under 45,000 clones, around 80% of them seen once. The specimen was FFPE invasive lung adenocarcinoma tissue. These TCRs come from a person aged 60 to 70 with lung adenocarcinoma.

This clone has just one count. The V gene is TRBV12-5, the J gene TRBJ1-4; no reliable D call. The CDR3 has 17 residues. Germline-derived CDR1 and CDR2 are LGHNT and FRNRAP. Trimming took 5 bases from V and 5 from J, leaving 21 bases between them. In DNA form, the CDR3 reads TGTGCTAGTGGTCGACCGTCCATGGAACAAGGAAATGAAAAACTGTTTTTT. Translating it yields CASGRPSMEQGNEKLFF. The full variable domain, in which reference TRBV12-5 and TRBJ1-4 provide the parts outside the CDR3, is DARVTQTPRHKVTEMGQEVTMRCQPILGHNTVFWYRQTMMQGLELLAYFRNRAPLDDSGMPKDRFSAEMPDATLATLKIQPSEPRDSAVYFCASGRPSMEQGNEKLFFGSGTQLSVL.

The gene calls are TRBV7-9 and TRBJ2-7; TRBD1 aligns across 10 bases. J gave up 2 bases and V 5 bases, and 3 bases lay outside the gene matches. Germline V gene data show CDR1 as SEHNR and CDR2 as FQNEAQ (reference sequence). The CDR3 contains 14 residues. CDR3 DNA sequence: TGTGCCAGCAGCGCTGGACAGGGGGCCTACGAGCAGTACTTC. Translated: CASSAGQGAYEQYF.

The V and J genes are TRBV2 and TRBJ2-5, with D perhaps TRBD2 (5 bases). Germline V gene sequence: CDR1 SNHLY, CDR2 FYNNEI. Trimming cost V 6 bases and J 1 base, with 9 bases left between them. The CDR3 runs 13 residues. As DNA, the CDR3 is TGTGCCAGCAGCCAGCGGTCCCAAGAGACCCAGTACTTC. Encoded protein: CASSQRSQETQYF.

The chain is built from TRBV7-2 and TRBJ2-1; TRBD2 matches at 12 bases. The CDR3 is 17 amino acids. V shed 5 bases, J shed 7 bases, and the junction held 12 bases outside the gene matches. Per germline, CDR1 SGHTA and CDR2 FQGNSA. CDR3 protein: CASSPHPTSGSMNEQFF. CDR3 bases: TGTGCCAGCAGCCCTCACCCGACTAGCGGGAGTATGAATGAGCAGTTCTTC.

The rearrangement links TRBV4-1 to TRBJ2-7; TRBD1 is a possible D gene (5 bases). Germline CDR1 MGHRA, CDR2 YSYEKL. The germline V and J ends were trimmed by 2 bases and 2 bases, with 13 bases remaining between them. This CDR3 spans 15 amino acids. CDR3 nucleotides: TGCGCCAGCAGCCAAACAACAGGTAAAGCCTACGAGCAGTACTTC. This encodes CASSQTTGKAYEQYF.

In its sample, this clone was seen once. The chain links TRBV21-1 to TRBJ1-5; the table gives TRBD1 as D, unverified against the DNA. TRBV21-1 is noted as a pseudogene. This CDR3 region has 23 residues. The CDR3 region is CASSKAAPSGQGVPSYSNQPQHF. The CDR3 nucleotides are TGTGCCAGCAGCAAAGCCGCCCCATCAGGACAGGGGGTCCCCTCTTATAGCAATCAGCCCCAGCATTTT.

This chain joins TRBV6-1 and TRBJ2-7, with 8 bases that match TRBD2. V shed 1 base and J 4 bases; nucleotides not matched to a gene: 15. The V gene's germline CDR1 is MNHNS and CDR2 SASEGT. The CDR3 totals 18 residues. CDR3 sequence (DNA): TGTGCCAGCAGTGAAGGTGTTGGGTTCGGACTAGCACCGTACGAGCAGTACTTC. It translates to CASSEGVGFGLAPYEQYF.

J is TRBJ2-1 and V is TRBV5-5, with D perhaps TRBD2 (5 bases). The V end lost 4 bases, the J end lost 2 bases, and 19 bases lay between the germline ends. Per the germline V gene, CDR1 is SGHKS and CDR2 is YYEKEE (reference sequence). CDR3 size: 17 residues. CDR3 in DNA: TGTGCCAGCAGCCGACTTGGAGTACGGGGTACCTACAATGAGCAGTTCTTC. Translated, it gives CASSRLGVRGTYNEQFF.

The rearrangement joins TRBV12-1 to TRBJ2-2; TRBD2 is the table's D call, not checked against the DNA. TRBV12-1 corresponds to a pseudogene. This CDR3 region has 17 residues. The CDR3 sequence is CASSFAKEREAYGELFF. The CDR3 nucleotides read TGTGCCAGCAGCTTTGCCAAGGAGCGGGAGGCATACGGGGAGCTGTTTTTT.

The chain has TRBV7-2 and TRBJ2-1; 7 bases are a match to TRBD2. The germline CDR1 and CDR2 sequences are SGHTA and FQGNSA. The CDR3 consists of 15 residues. The J segment lost 2 bases and the V segment lost 5 bases, leaving 6 bases of the junction unmatched. The CDR3 nucleotides are TGTGCCAGCAGCCAAATACTAGCGCCCTACAATGAGCAGTTCTTC. Residues: CASSQILAPYNEQFF.

The chain uses TRBV29-1 and TRBJ2-1; D may correspond to TRBD1 or TRBD2 (5 bases each). CDR3 length equals 13 residues. Germline V gene sequence: CDR1 SQVTM, CDR2 ANQGSEA. Trimming removed 6 bases at V and 8 bases at J, with 17 bases between. The CDR3 DNA is TGCAGCGTACAGCGACAACGGGGCGATGAGCAGTTCTTC. This codes for CSVQRQRGDEQFF.

The table lists this clone with a count of one. This chain's CDR3 is CASSWGGLNTGELFF. The CDR3 nucleotides are TGCGCCAGCAGCTGGGGGGGGCTGAACACCGGGGAGCTGTTTTTT. V gene TRBV5-1 combines with J gene TRBJ2-2, with a tentative D call TRBD2 (7 bases). The germline V gene encodes CDR1 SGHRS and CDR2 YFSETQ. The CDR3 is 15 residues long. The ends were cut back, 3 bases at V and 1 base at J, with 10 bases in the middle. The variable domain in full, with the rest retrieved from reference TRBV5-1 and TRBJ2-2, is KAGVTQTPRYLIKTRGQQVTLSCSPISGHRSVSWYQQTPGQGLQFLFEYFSETQRNKGNFPGRFSGRQFSNSRSEMNVSTLELGDSALYLCASSWGGLNTGELFFGEGSRLTVL.

This clone came up once. The chain recombines TRBV5-5 with TRBJ2-1; 13 bases fit TRBD2. Looked up from germline, CDR1 is SGHKS and CDR2 is YYEKEE (reference sequence). The V gene end was trimmed by 2 bases and the J gene end by 7 bases; junction bases not matched to a gene: 3. The CDR3 runs 15 residues. CDR3 sequence (DNA): TGTGCCAGCAGCTTACTAGCGGGAGGGCTTAATGAGCAGTTCTTC. Amino acids: CASSLLAGGLNEQFF.

In its sample, this clone was seen once. The chain has TRBV28 and TRBJ1-5; no clear D. Looked up from germline, CDR1 is MDHEN and CDR2 is SYDVKM. The V and J ends lost 6 bases and 8 bases respectively, with 11 bases between them. The CDR3 extends over 12 amino acids. The CDR3 DNA sequence: TGTGCCAGCAGCCTGGTGGTCAAGCCCCAGCATTTT. Encoded protein: CASSLVVKPQHF. Based on the CDR3 plus reference TRBV28 and TRBJ1-5, the full variable domain is DVKVTQSSRYLVKRTGEKVFLECVQDMDHENMFWYRQDPGLGLRLIYFSYDVKMKEKGDIPEGYSVSREKKERFSLILESASTNQTSMYLCASSLVVKPQHFGDGTRLSIL.

The rearrangement uses TRBV6-5 and TRBJ2-6; TRBD1 might be the D (5 bases). Trimming removed 5 bases from V and 0 bases from J, with 8 bases in between. Germline V gene lookup returns CDR1 MNHEY and CDR2 SVGAGI. CDR3 length: 15 amino acids. The CDR3 protein is CASSLGHSGANVLTF. The DNA for the CDR3 is TGTGCCAGCAGTCTTGGACACTCTGGGGCCAACGTCCTGACTTTC.

The chain combines TRBV4-2 with TRBJ1-1, with D unresolved. The CDR3 runs 16 residues. V lost 2 bases, J lost 1 base, and 14 bases lay in between. Germline V gene data show CDR1 as LGHNA and CDR2 as YNFKEQ. The CDR3 here is CASSQRGGGPNTEAFF. In DNA, the CDR3 is TGTGCCAGCAGCCAACGAGGCGGTGGTCCGAACACTGAAGCTTTCTTT.

The rearrangement uses TRBV15 and TRBJ1-1, with unresolved D. This CDR3 is built from 13 residues. Germline V gene lookup returns CDR1 LNHNV and CDR2 YYDKDF (reference sequence). V was cut by 1 base and J by 2 bases, with 5 bases left in between. The CDR3 protein is CATSRVSNTEAFF. The CDR3 DNA is TGTGCCACCAGCAGAGTCAGCAACACTGAAGCTTTCTTT.

V is TRBV18 and J is TRBJ1-2; the match to TRBD1 covers 9 bases. The CDR3 has 15 amino acids. J gave up 7 bases and V 4 bases, and 10 bases lay outside the gene matches. Germline CDR1 is KGHSH and CDR2 is LQKENI. The CDR3 spells CASSLRDRESGGYTF. CDR3 sequence (DNA): TGTGCCAGCTCACTTAGGGACAGGGAGAGCGGTGGCTACACCTTC. The whole variable domain, filled in from reference TRBV18 and TRBJ1-2, reads NAGVMQNPRHLVRRRGQEARLRCSPMKGHSHVYWYRQLPEEGLKFMVYLQKENIIDESGMPKERFSAEFPKEGPSILRIQQVVRGDSAAYFCASSLRDRESGGYTFGSGTRLTVV.

V usage is TRBV25-1 and J usage is TRBJ1-1; tentative D call: TRBD1 (6 bases). Germline CDR1 is MGHDK and CDR2 is SYGVNS. With 8 bases removed from V and 3 bases from J, the gap between germline ends came to 16 bases. The CDR3 length is 14 residues. CDR3 sequence reads: CASRWGAADTEAFF. In DNA, the CDR3 is TGTGCCAGCCGGTGGGGGGCCGCCGACACTGAAGCTTTCTTT.

J is TRBJ1-2 and V is TRBV10-3; 7 bases agree with TRBD1. CDR3 length: 15 residues. Germline CDR1 reads ENHRY; CDR2 reads SYGVKD. Trimming at V came to 4 bases and at J to 7 bases, leaving 12 bases not matched to a gene. This chain's CDR3 is CAISANPTGKVGYTF. The CDR3, as DNA: TGTGCCATCAGTGCGAACCCGACAGGGAAGGTTGGCTACACCTTC.

This clone was picked up a small number of times. The CDR3 reads CASSVKNEQFF. The CDR3 DNA sequence: TGTGCCAGCAGTGTCAAAAATGAGCAGTTCTTC. The V gene is TRBV2, the J gene TRBJ2-1, with D unclear. This CDR3 has 11 amino acids. V gave up 4 bases and J gave up 7 bases, with 5 bases separating them. Per germline, CDR1 SNHLY and CDR2 FYNNEI.

The chain employs TRBV2 and TRBJ2-3; D might be TRBD1 or TRBD2, each matching 5 bases. The CDR3 is made up of 15 amino acids. Trimming left V 4 bases short and J 4 bases short, with 15 bases between. The germline V gene has CDR1 SNHLY and CDR2 FYNNEI. The CDR3 sequence is CASSALGRQADTQYF. CDR3 nucleotide sequence: TGTGCCAGCAGTGCCTTGGGACGGCAGGCAGATACGCAGTATTTT.

This rearrangement joins TRBV7-8 to TRBJ2-2; D is perhaps TRBD1 (7 bases). The CDR3 is 15 amino acids. The germline gives CDR1 SGHVS, CDR2 FQNEAQ. V lost 4 bases and J 5 bases, leaving 14 bases between the germline ends. This CDR3 reads CASSSTGAGTGELFF. As DNA, the CDR3 is TGTGCCAGCAGCTCAACAGGGGCGGGAACCGGGGAGCTGTTTTTT.

The gene calls are TRBV20-1 and TRBJ2-7; no firm D call. The CDR3 has 10 residues. The V end lost 6 bases, the J end lost 3 bases, and 6 bases lay between the germline ends. The germline gives CDR1 DFQATT, CDR2 SNEGSKA (reference sequence). The CDR3 region is CSALNYEQYF. The CDR3 nucleotides are TGCAGTGCCCTGAACTACGAGCAGTACTTC.